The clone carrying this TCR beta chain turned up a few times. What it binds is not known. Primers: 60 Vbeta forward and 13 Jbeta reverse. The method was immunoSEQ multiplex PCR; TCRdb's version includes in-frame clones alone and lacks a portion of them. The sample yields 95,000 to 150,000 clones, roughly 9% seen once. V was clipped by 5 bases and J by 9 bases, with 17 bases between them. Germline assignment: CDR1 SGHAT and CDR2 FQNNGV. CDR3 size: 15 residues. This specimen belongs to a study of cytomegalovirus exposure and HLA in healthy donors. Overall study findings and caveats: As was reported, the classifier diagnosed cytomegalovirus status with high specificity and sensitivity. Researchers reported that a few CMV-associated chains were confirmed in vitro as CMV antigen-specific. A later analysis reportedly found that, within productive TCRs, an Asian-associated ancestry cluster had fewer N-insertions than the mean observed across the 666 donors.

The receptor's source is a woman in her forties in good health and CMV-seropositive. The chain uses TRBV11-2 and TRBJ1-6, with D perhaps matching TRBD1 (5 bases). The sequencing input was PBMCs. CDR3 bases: TGTGCCAGCAGCCGAGGTCCAGGGTTTGGTTCACCCCTCCACTTT. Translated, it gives CASSRGPGFGSPLHF.